The 22 T cell receptor beta chains below come from one sample, sequenced in a study of CD8 T cells in Susac syndrome. cDNA came from approximately 0.5 to 1 ug RNA primed by random hexamers. Using its own MiXCR run on the immunoSEQ multiplex PCR reads, TCRdb lists one record per CDR3 protein. Among 170,000 or so distinct CDR3 sequences listed, approximately 93% were seen once. Source material: CD4+ T cells from PBMCs. The receptors stem from a human donor with multiple sclerosis.

The genes are TRBV28 and TRBJ1-1; D is ambiguous. Germline V gene lookup returns CDR1 MDHEN and CDR2 SYDVKM. V was shortened by 7 bases and J by 2 bases, with 23 bases between the two germline ends. This CDR3 comprises 17 residues. This CDR3 is CASTPWGGVRSNTEAFF. CDR3 nucleotide sequence: TGTGCCAGCACCCCTTGGGGAGGTGTGAGGAGTAACACTGAAGCTTTCTTT.

The rearrangement uses TRBV2 and TRBJ1-2; 7 bases match TRBD1. V shed 6 bases and J 6 bases; nucleotides not matched to a gene: 7. This CDR3 is 13 amino acids long. Germline CDR1 and CDR2: SNHLY and FYNNEI. The chain's CDR3 is CASRVGGANGYTF. CDR3 DNA: TGTGCCAGCAGAGTAGGGGGCGCGAATGGCTACACCTTC.

DNA for the CDR3: TGTGCCAGCAGCCAAGGTGGAGGGAGGACGTACTTC. It is translated as CASSQGGGRTYF. The J gene is TRBJ2-4, the V gene TRBV14; a possible D gene is TRBD2 (6 bases). CDR1 SGHDN and CDR2 FVKESK come from the germline V gene. The CDR3 extends over 12 amino acids. Trimming cost V 1 base and J 15 bases, with 13 bases left between them.

J is TRBJ2-1 and V is TRBV28; the match to TRBD2 covers 8 bases. The CDR3 is made up of 15 amino acids. V was pared by 5 bases and J by 7 bases, with 10 bases of the junction left unmatched. CDR1 and CDR2 (germline): MDHEN, SYDVKM. Here the CDR3 DNA reads TGTGCCAGCAGTCCGGGACTAGAAAGGGGGAATGAGCAGTTCTTC. It translates to CASSPGLERGNEQFF.

The chain combines TRBV15 with TRBJ2-1; 14 bases agree with TRBD2. Trimming at V came to 5 bases and at J to 5 bases, leaving 2 bases not matched to a gene. Germline V gene sequence: CDR1 LNHNV, CDR2 YYDKDF (reference sequence). The CDR3 has 15 residues. The CDR3 DNA reads TGTGCCACCAGCGGGACTAGCGGGAGCCACAATGAGCAGTTCTTC. Amino acids: CATSGTSGSHNEQFF.

The chain employs TRBV11-2 and TRBJ1-2, with 7 bases fitting TRBD1. Germline V gene lookup returns CDR1 SGHAT and CDR2 FQNNGV. J lost 12 bases, V lost 5 bases, and 12 bases had no gene match. The CDR3 totals 13 residues. For the CDR3, the DNA is TGTGCCAGCAGCCTCCGGGACAGTCTCCCTCACACCTTC. Translation: CASSLRDSLPHTF.

The V and J genes are TRBV12-3 or TRBV12-4 and TRBJ2-7, with 13 nucleotides matching TRBD2. V was clipped by 6 bases and J by 12 bases; unmatched bases: 11. The CDR3 has 14 amino acids. This CDR3 is CASRRRTSGGILYF. CDR3 DNA sequence: TGTGCCAGCAGACGACGGACTAGCGGGGGAATCCTGTACTTC.

The rearrangement joins TRBV2 to TRBJ2-7, with 7 bases lining up with TRBD1. This CDR3 has 14 residues. Germline CDR1 SNHLY, CDR2 FYNNEI. V was pared by 5 bases and J by 2 bases, with 6 bases of the junction left unmatched. The CDR3 sequence: CASSSGTVPYEQYF. DNA for the CDR3: TGTGCCAGCAGTTCCGGGACAGTCCCCTACGAGCAGTACTTC.

V usage is TRBV2 and J usage is TRBJ2-4; TRBD1 matches at 7 bases. The CDR3 totals 13 residues. Germline CDR1 reads SNHLY; CDR2 reads FYNNEI. V was clipped by 7 bases and J by 6 bases; unmatched bases: 6. CDR3 amino acids: CASKPQGPNIQYF. The CDR3 DNA is TGTGCCAGCAAACCACAGGGGCCAAACATTCAGTACTTC.

V is TRBV30 and J is TRBJ1-6; D remains ambiguous. In germline, CDR1 is GTSNPN, CDR2 SVGIG (reference sequence). The CDR3 runs 13 residues. The V and J ends lost 2 bases and 8 bases respectively, with 10 bases between them. This chain's CDR3 is CAWSNSADSPLHF. In DNA form, the CDR3 reads TGTGCCTGGAGTAATTCGGCGGATTCACCCCTCCACTTT.

The CDR3 loop reads CASTTSPGRSGYTF. CDR3 coding DNA: TGTGCCAGCACCACAAGCCCAGGGAGGTCTGGCTACACCTTC. The V call is TRBV7-8, the J call TRBJ1-2; D perhaps matches TRBD1 (5 bases). Germline V gene sequence: CDR1 SGHVS, CDR2 FQNEAQ. The CDR3 is made up of 14 amino acids. The V end was cut by 7 bases, the J end by 7 bases, with 19 bases between.

CDR3 in amino acids: CASSQEGWLKETQYF. The CDR3 DNA follows: TGTGCCAGCAGCCAAGAAGGGTGGCTAAAAGAGACCCAGTACTTC. The V gene is TRBV4-2, the J gene TRBJ2-5; unclear D gene. Germline V gene lookup returns CDR1 LGHNA and CDR2 YNFKEQ. This CDR3 is built from 15 residues. The V and J ends lost 0 bases and 3 bases respectively, with 11 bases between them.

V usage is TRBV12-3 or TRBV12-4 and J usage is TRBJ1-5; D not certain. V was trimmed by 8 bases and J by 4 bases, leaving 15 bases between them. This CDR3 comprises 14 residues. CDR3 DNA: TGTGCCAGCGCTCCGAGGGCCGGGAATCAGCCCCAGCATTTT. Protein sequence: CASAPRAGNQPQHF.

The chain employs TRBV2 and TRBJ2-1, with a possible D match to TRBD2 (5 bases). Germline V gene lookup returns CDR1 SNHLY and CDR2 FYNNEI. CDR3 size: 14 residues. The V and J ends lost 8 bases and 5 bases respectively, with 16 bases between them. The CDR3 DNA is TGTGCCAGCCTTAGACCTAGCCTAGACAATGAGCAGTTCTTC. This translates into CASLRPSLDNEQFF.

The chain joins TRBV30 to TRBJ1-2, with D hard to call. Germline V CDR1 and CDR2: GTSNPN, SVGIG (reference sequence). The V and J ends lost 6 bases and 1 base respectively, with 6 bases between them. CDR3 length: 11 amino acids. CDR3 loop: CACSINYGYTF. CDR3 in DNA: TGTGCCTGCTCAATTAACTATGGCTACACCTTC.

The chain employs TRBV28 and TRBJ1-2; D possibly corresponds to TRBD1 (6 bases). The CDR3 sequence is 15 residues long. In germline, CDR1 is MDHEN, CDR2 SYDVKM. Trimming cost V 6 bases and J 6 bases, with 20 bases left between them. The CDR3 DNA follows: TGTGCCAGCAGCCCTTGGGGCGATTCAGGGGATGGCTACACCTTC. Translating gives CASSPWGDSGDGYTF.

The genes are TRBV12-3 or TRBV12-4 and TRBJ1-2; D possibly corresponds to TRBD1 (5 bases). V was clipped by 3 bases and J by 8 bases, with 16 bases between them. The CDR3 length is 14 residues. CDR3 DNA: TGTGCCAGCAGTTTTCAAGATTGGGGGGGAGGCTACACCTTC. Translated, it gives CASSFQDWGGGYTF.

The V and J genes are TRBV6-2 or TRBV6-3 and TRBJ1-5; D is ambiguous. V shed 0 bases and J shed 9 bases, with 12 bases lying between them. The CDR3 has 14 residues. The V gene's germline CDR1 is MNHEY and CDR2 SVGEGT. CDR3 region: CASSYSVAPGPQHF. The DNA for the CDR3 is TGTGCCAGCAGTTACTCGGTGGCCCCGGGGCCCCAGCATTTT.

In DNA, the CDR3 is TGTGCCAGCAGGCCTTGGGCGGGAGGATCTATGGGGGAAGAGACCCAGTACTTC. This gives the protein CASRPWAGGSMGEETQYF. V usage is TRBV6-1 and J usage is TRBJ2-5; 8 bases agree with TRBD2. CDR1 is MNHNS and CDR2 is SASEGT in the germline V gene. Trimming at V came to 6 bases and at J to 3 bases, leaving 18 bases not matched to a gene. The CDR3 totals 18 residues.

The J gene is TRBJ2-7, the V gene TRBV7-2; 8 nucleotides line up with TRBD2. After removal of 2 bases from V and 5 bases from J, the junction contained 8 bases not matched to a gene. The germline gives CDR1 SGHTA, CDR2 FQGNSA. The CDR3 has 15 amino acids. CDR3 region: CASSLSSGRDDEQYF. The CDR3 nucleotides read TGTGCCAGCAGCTTATCCAGCGGGAGAGACGACGAGCAGTACTTC.

This chain's CDR3 is CSVVTGTGAYNEQFF. As DNA, the CDR3 is TGCAGCGTGGTGACCGGGACAGGCGCCTACAATGAGCAGTTCTTC. The chain uses TRBV29-1 and TRBJ2-1, with 8 bases identical to TRBD1. Germline assignment: CDR1 SQVTM and CDR2 ANQGSEA. Trimming removed 6 bases from V and 2 bases from J; junction bases left unmatched: 9. The CDR3 sequence is 15 residues long.

The rearrangement links TRBV6-2 or TRBV6-3 to TRBJ2-7; D gene unclear. Between the trimmed V and J ends, which lost 3 bases and 7 bases, there was a span of 10 bases. The CDR3 runs 12 residues. Germline assignment: CDR1 MNHEY and CDR2 SVGEGT. The CDR3: CASSYDSREQYF. CDR3 sequence (DNA): TGTGCCAGCAGTTATGACTCCCGAGAGCAGTACTTC.